Shown below are 9 T cell receptor beta chains from a single sample sequenced in a study of radiotherapy plus CTLA-4 blockade in lung cancer. Here immunoSEQ multiplex PCR was the method, and the copy in TCRdb shows in-frame clones only, minus some. The sample carries 30,000 or so clones, approximately 80% recorded once. This specimen consisted of peripheral blood, obtained from a patient treated with radiotherapy plus ipilimumab. The receptors shown here come from a human donor with non-small cell lung cancer who had stable disease on radiotherapy plus ipilimumab.

The chain combines TRBV18 with TRBJ1-5; D not resolved. Trimming shortened V by 7 bases and J by 7 bases, and 11 bases separated the two germline ends. The CDR3 totals 12 residues. CDR1 is KGHSH and CDR2 is LQKENI in the germline V gene. CDR3 nucleotides: TGTGCCAGCTACTCGAACGGGCAGCCCCAGCATTTT. This translates into CASYSNGQPQHF. Combining the CDR3 with reference TRBV18 and TRBJ1-5 gives the whole variable domain NAGVMQNPRHLVRRRGQEARLRCSPMKGHSHVYWYRQLPEEGLKFMVYLQKENIIDESGMPKERFSAEFPKEGPSILRIQQVVRGDSAAYFCASYSNGQPQHFGDGTRLSIL.

The rearrangement links TRBV25-1 to TRBJ1-1; possibly TRBD1 for D (6 bases). Germline V gene lookup returns CDR1 MGHDK and CDR2 SYGVNS. The V end lost 4 bases, the J end lost 1 base, and 19 bases lay between the germline ends. The CDR3 consists of 17 residues. DNA of the CDR3: TGTGCCAGCAGTGGAGACAGGCGGAGGGGTTGGAACACTGAAGCTTTCTTT. Translation: CASSGDRRRGWNTEAFF.

The gene calls are TRBV2 and TRBJ2-7, with 10 bases aligning to TRBD2. CDR1 and CDR2 (germline): SNHLY, FYNNEI. The CDR3 contains 14 residues. V gave up 5 bases and J gave up 3 bases; unmatched junction bases: 4. The CDR3 region is CASSQRGGGYEQYV. The DNA of the CDR3 is TGTGCCAGCAGTCAGCGGGGGGGCGGCTACGAGCAGTACGTC.

The chain couples TRBV29-1 to TRBJ2-2; the D gene could be TRBD1 or TRBD2 (5 bases each). The CDR3 length is 14 residues. Trimming removed 3 bases from V and 2 bases from J, with 10 bases in between. CDR1 is SQVTM and CDR2 is ANQGSEA in the germline V gene. CDR3 loop: CSVDEGPNTGELFF. CDR3 coding DNA: TGCAGCGTTGATGAGGGACCTAACACCGGGGAGCTGTTTTTT.

This sequence joins TRBV25-1 and TRBJ1-1; unclear D gene. The CDR3 totals 14 residues. Germline assignment: CDR1 MGHDK and CDR2 SYGVNS. Trimming took off 3 bases at V and 4 bases at J, with 12 bases between the two ends. Here the CDR3 DNA reads TGTGCCAGCAGTGATTCGACGGGCCTCACTGAAGCTTTCTTT. This translates into CASSDSTGLTEAFF.

This chain connects TRBV5-4 to TRBJ1-2; a weak D match, TRBD1 (6 bases). V was clipped by 3 bases and J by 8 bases, with 17 bases between them. The CDR3 has 14 residues. The germline V gene has CDR1 SGHNT and CDR2 YYREEE (reference sequence). The CDR3 region has the DNA TGTGCCAGCAGCTCCCGGGACACCCGAGGGGGCTACACCTTC. It encodes CASSSRDTRGGYTF.

The chain has TRBV7-9 and TRBJ1-2, with D perhaps matching TRBD1 (5 bases). Germline V gene lookup returns CDR1 SEHNR and CDR2 FQNEAQ (reference sequence). The CDR3 has 13 residues. Trimming shortened V by 1 base and J by 3 bases, and 6 bases separated the two germline ends. The CDR3 loop reads CASSLEGDYGYTF. In nucleotides, the CDR3 is TGTGCCAGCAGCTTAGAAGGGGACTATGGCTACACCTTC.

This chain links TRBV5-4 with TRBJ2-7; a weak D match, TRBD1 (6 bases). V was clipped by 4 bases and J by 6 bases, with 11 bases between them. The CDR3 runs to 12 residues. Germline CDR1 reads SGHNT; CDR2 reads YYREEE (reference sequence). The DNA of the CDR3 is TGTGCCAGCAGCCCAGGGACACCCGAGCAGTACTTC. This sequence encodes CASSPGTPEQYF.

The V and J genes are TRBV7-2 and TRBJ1-5; TRBD1 is a possible D gene (6 bases). The germline gives CDR1 SGHTA, CDR2 FQGNSA. The germline V and J ends were trimmed by 1 base and 6 bases, with 16 bases remaining between them. The CDR3 is 16 residues long. The CDR3 spells CASSLEPLGGGQPQHF. CDR3 DNA sequence: TGTGCCAGCAGCTTAGAACCTCTCGGGGGCGGTCAGCCCCAGCATTTT.